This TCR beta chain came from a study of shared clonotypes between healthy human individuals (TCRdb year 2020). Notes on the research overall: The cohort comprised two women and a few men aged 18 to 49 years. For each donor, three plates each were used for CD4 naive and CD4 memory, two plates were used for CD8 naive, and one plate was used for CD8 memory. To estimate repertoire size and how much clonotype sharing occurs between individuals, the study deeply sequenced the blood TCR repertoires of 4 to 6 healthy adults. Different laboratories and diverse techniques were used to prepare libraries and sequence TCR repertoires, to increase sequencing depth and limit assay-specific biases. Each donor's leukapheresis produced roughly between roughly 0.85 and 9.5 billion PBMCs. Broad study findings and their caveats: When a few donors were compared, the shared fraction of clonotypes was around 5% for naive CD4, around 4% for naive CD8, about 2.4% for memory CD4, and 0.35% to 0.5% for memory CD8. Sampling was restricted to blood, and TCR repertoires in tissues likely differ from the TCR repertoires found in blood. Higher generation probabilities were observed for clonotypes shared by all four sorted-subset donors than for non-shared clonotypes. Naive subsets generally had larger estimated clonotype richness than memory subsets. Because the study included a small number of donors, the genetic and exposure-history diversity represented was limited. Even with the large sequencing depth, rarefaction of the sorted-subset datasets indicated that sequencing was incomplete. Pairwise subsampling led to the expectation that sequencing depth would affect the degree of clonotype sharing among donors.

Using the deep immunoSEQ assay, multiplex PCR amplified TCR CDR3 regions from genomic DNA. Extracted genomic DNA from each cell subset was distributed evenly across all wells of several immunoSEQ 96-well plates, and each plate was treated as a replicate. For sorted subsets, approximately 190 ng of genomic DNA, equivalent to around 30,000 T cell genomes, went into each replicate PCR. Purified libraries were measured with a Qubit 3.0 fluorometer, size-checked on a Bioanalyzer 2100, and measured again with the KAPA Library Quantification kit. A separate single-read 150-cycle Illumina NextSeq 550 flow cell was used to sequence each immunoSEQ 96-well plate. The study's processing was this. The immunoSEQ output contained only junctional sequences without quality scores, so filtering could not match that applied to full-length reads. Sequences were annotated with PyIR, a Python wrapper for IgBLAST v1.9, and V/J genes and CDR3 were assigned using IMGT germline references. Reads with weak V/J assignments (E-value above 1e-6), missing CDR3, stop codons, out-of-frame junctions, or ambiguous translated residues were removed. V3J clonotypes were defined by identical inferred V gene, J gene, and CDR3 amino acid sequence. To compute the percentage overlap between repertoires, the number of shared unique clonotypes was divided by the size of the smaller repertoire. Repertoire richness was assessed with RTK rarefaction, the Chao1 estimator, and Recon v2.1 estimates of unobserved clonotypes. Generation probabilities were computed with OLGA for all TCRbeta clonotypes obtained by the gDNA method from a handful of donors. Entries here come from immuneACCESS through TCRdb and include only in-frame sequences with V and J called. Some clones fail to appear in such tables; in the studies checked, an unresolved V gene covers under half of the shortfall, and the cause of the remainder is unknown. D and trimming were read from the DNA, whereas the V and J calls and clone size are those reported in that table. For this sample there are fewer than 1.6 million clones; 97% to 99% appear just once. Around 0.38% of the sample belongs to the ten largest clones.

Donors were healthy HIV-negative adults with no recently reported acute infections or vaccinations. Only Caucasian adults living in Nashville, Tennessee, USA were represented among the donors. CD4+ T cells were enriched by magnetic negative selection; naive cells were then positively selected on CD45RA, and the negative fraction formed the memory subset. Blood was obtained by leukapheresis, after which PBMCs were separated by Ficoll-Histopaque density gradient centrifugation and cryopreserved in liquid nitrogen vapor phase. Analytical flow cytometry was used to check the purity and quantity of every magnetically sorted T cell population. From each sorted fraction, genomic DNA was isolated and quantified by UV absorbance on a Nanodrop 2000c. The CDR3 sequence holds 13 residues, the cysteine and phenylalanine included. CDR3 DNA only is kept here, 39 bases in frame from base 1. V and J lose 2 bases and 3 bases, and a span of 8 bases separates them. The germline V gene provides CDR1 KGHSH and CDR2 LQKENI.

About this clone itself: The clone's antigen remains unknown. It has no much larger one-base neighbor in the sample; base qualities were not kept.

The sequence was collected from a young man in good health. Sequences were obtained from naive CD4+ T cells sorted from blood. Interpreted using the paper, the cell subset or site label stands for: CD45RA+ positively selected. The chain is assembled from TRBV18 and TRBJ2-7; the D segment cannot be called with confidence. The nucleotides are TGTGCCAGCTCACCAGGACGTGTCTACGAGCAGTACTTC. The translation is CASSPGRVYEQYF.